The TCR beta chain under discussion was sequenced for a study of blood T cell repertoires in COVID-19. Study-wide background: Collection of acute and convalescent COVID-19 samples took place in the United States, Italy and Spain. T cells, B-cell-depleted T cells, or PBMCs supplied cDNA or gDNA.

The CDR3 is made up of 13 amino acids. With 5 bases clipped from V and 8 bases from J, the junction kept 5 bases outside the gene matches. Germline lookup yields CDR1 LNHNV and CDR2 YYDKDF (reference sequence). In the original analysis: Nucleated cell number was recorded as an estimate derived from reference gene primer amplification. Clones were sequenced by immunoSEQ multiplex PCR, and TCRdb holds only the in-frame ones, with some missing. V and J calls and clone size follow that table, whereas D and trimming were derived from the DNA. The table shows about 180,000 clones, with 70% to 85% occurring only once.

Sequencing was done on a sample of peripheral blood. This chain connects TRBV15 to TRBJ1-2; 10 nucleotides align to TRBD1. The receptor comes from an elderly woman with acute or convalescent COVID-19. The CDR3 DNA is TGTGCCACCAGCGTCGACAGGGGGCACGGCTACACCTTC. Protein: CATSVDRGHGYTF.